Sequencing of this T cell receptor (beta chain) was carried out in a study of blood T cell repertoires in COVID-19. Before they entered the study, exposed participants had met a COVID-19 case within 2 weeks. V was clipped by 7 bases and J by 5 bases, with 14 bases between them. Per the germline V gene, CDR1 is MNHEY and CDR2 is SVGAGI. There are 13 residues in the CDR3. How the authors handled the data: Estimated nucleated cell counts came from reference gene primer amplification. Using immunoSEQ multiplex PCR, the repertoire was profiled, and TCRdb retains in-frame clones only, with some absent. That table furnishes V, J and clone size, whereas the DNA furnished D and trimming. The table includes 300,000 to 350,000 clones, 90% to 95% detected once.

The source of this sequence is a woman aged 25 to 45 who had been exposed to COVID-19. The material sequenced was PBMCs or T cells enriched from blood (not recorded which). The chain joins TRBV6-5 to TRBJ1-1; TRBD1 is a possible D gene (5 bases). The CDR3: CASTDVGGTEAFF. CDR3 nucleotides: TGTGCCAGCACCGACGTCGGGGGGACTGAAGCTTTCTTT.